The rows below give T cell receptor beta chains drawn from one sample of a study of a mutant IDH1 vaccine in newly diagnosed glioma. Produced via immunoSEQ multiplex PCR; TCRdb's table is partial and in-frame only. Here the sample spans about 54,000 clones, roughly 80% being singletons. Sequenced here: PBMCs, sampled from a glioma patient treated with radiotherapy, temozolomide or both. These receptors all come from a man between 18 and 29 years old with glioma. The CDR3 runs from the conserved cysteine through the conserved F or W. A D gene is named only where the DNA matches it firmly. The size entry is marked missing in some rows and otherwise reads once, few, many or a size class.

J: TRBJ2-2; size: NA; D: NA; V: TRBV5-6; DNA: TGTGCCAGCGGTCCTCGGGCCGGGTTCACCGGGGAGCTGTTTTTT; CDR3: CASGPRAGFTGELFF
J: TRBJ1-1; size: NA; D: NA; V: TRBV4-3; DNA: TGCGCCAGCAGCCAAGATTTAATGAACACTGAAGCTTTCTTT; CDR3: CASSQDLMNTEAFF
J: TRBJ1-4; size: few; D: NA; V: TRBV4-1; DNA: TGCGCCAGCAGCCAAGAGTTGGGCGAAAAACTGTTTTTT; CDR3: CASSQELGEKLFF
J: TRBJ2-3; size: few; D: NA; V: TRBV7-9; DNA: TGTGCCAGCAGCCACGAGACAGGTTCGCGTACGCAGTATTTT; CDR3: CASSHETGSRTQYF
J: TRBJ2-3; size: NA; D: TRBD2; V: TRBV9; DNA: TGTGCCAGCAGCGTTGCACTAGCGGAAGCCACAGATACGCAGTATTTT; CDR3: CASSVALAEATDTQYF
J: TRBJ1-4; size: NA; D: NA; V: TRBV29-1; DNA: TGCAGCGGGGGTTATAATGAAAAACTGTTTTTT; CDR3: CSGGYNEKLFF
J: TRBJ1-1; size: NA; D: NA; V: TRBV7-9; DNA: TGTGCCAGCAGCCCCCAACTCACGAACACTGAAGCTTTCTTT; CDR3: CASSPQLTNTEAFF
J: TRBJ2-7; size: NA; D: NA; V: TRBV19; DNA: TGTGCCAGTAGTGCAAGGGAGGTCTACGAGCAGTACTTC; CDR3: CASSAREVYEQYF
J: TRBJ1-1; size: NA; D: NA; V: TRBV6-4; DNA: TGTGCCAGCAAACGGACCGCAAACACTGAAGCTTTCTTT; CDR3: CASKRTANTEAFF
J: TRBJ2-1; size: once; D: NA; V: TRBV29-1; DNA: TGCAGCGTTGTGCCGTGGAGCTCCTACAATGAGCAGTTCTTC; CDR3: CSVVPWSSYNEQFF
J: TRBJ1-5; size: once; D: NA; V: TRBV18; DNA: TGTGCCAGCTCACCACGGGGGGGGCGAGATCAGCCCCAGCATTTT; CDR3: CASSPRGGRDQPQHF
J: TRBJ2-5; size: NA; D: NA; V: TRBV7-9; DNA: TGTGCCAGCAGCTTAGGAGGAAGGGGCTGGGAGACCCAGTACTTC; CDR3: CASSLGGRGWETQYF
J: TRBJ2-5; size: NA; D: TRBD2; V: TRBV28; DNA: TGTGCCAGCAGTATCCCGGGACTAGGGGGGGAGACCCAGTACTTC; CDR3: CASSIPGLGGETQYF
J: TRBJ1-3; size: once; D: NA; V: TRBV4-2; DNA: TGTGCCAGCAGCCAAGATCTCACGGGTTCGACTGGAAACACCATATATTTT; CDR3: CASSQDLTGSTGNTIYF
J: TRBJ1-1; size: few; D: NA; V: TRBV29-1; DNA: TGCAGCGTTGGGGGGGTCATGAGGTTCTGGGCGAACACTGAAGCTTTCTTT; CDR3: CSVGGVMRFWANTEAFF
J: TRBJ2-2; size: NA; D: TRBD1; V: TRBV29-1; DNA: TGCAGCGCCGACAGGGGATGGACCGGGGAGCTGTTTTTT; CDR3: CSADRGWTGELFF
J: TRBJ1-1; size: NA; D: NA; V: TRBV28; DNA: TGTGCCAGCAGCCAAGAATCCTTAGGCGCTGAAGCTTTCTTT; CDR3: CASSQESLGAEAFF
J: TRBJ2-2; size: NA; D: NA; V: TRBV9; DNA: TGTGCCAGCAGCCTCGCCTTTACCGGGGAGCTGTTTTTT; CDR3: CASSLAFTGELFF
J: TRBJ1-1; size: few; D: NA; V: TRBV29-1; DNA: TGCAGCGCTAACACTGAAGCTTTCTTT; CDR3: CSANTEAFF
J: TRBJ2-1; size: NA; D: TRBD2; V: TRBV7-9; DNA: TGTGCCAGCAGCTTAGTGGTAGGGCTAGCGGGAGACAATGAGCAGTTCTTC; CDR3: CASSLVVGLAGDNEQFF
J: TRBJ1-4; size: few; D: NA; V: TRBV4-1; DNA: TGCGCCAGCAGCCAAGGGGGTTTCGCAACTAATGAAAAACTGTTTTTT; CDR3: CASSQGGFATNEKLFF
J: TRBJ2-6; size: NA; D: NA; V: TRBV27; DNA: TGTGCCAGCCGGACACCTGGGGCCAACGTCCTGACTTTC; CDR3: CASRTPGANVLTF
J: TRBJ2-3; size: NA; D: NA; V: TRBV27; DNA: TGTGCCAGCAGTTTTCTTGTGGCGGGGTTACACACAGATACGCAGTATTTT; CDR3: CASSFLVAGLHTDTQYF
J: TRBJ2-6; size: NA; D: NA; V: TRBV27; DNA: TGTGCCAGCAGTTTAGACGTCTCCTCTGGGGCCAACGTCCTGACTTTC; CDR3: CASSLDVSSGANVLTF
J: TRBJ2-7; size: NA; D: TRBD2; V: TRBV28; DNA: TGTGCCAGCAGTCCGGGACTAGCGGCCGAGCAGTACTTC; CDR3: CASSPGLAAEQYF
J: TRBJ2-2; size: NA; D: NA; V: TRBV9; DNA: TGTGCCAGCAGCGTAGTCGACAGCGGGGAGCTGTTTTTT; CDR3: CASSVVDSGELFF
J: TRBJ2-7; size: NA; D: NA; V: TRBV7-9; DNA: TGTGCCAGCAGCTTCGAACCCCGGGACACATACTACGAGCAGTACTTC; CDR3: CASSFEPRDTYYEQYF
J: TRBJ2-2; size: NA; D: NA; V: TRBV7-2; DNA: TGTGCCAGCAGCCCCGGAGGCACCCGTGGGACCGGGGAGCTGTTTTTT; CDR3: CASSPGGTRGTGELFF
J: TRBJ1-2; size: few; D: TRBD1; V: TRBV28; DNA: TGTGCCAGCAGTCCGGGGACAGGAAACTATGGCTACACCTTC; CDR3: CASSPGTGNYGYTF
J: TRBJ1-1; size: NA; D: NA; V: TRBV5-1; DNA: TGCGCCAGCAGCGATGACAGGATACCGGGGGCCACTGAAGCTTTCTTT; CDR3: CASSDDRIPGATEAFF